The clone carrying this T cell receptor (beta chain) was counted once. Antigen: not known. These data come from a study of radiation and T cells in renal cell carcinoma. Study background: Nephrectomy followed 15 Gy stereotactic body radiation by 4 weeks.

This sample's time point: blood 2 weeks post-SBRT. The treatment denotes: 15 Gy SBRT to primary tumor, nephrectomy 4 weeks later. The patient's renal cell carcinoma had clear cell pathology. This CDR3 has 16 residues. V gave up 4 bases and J gave up 0 bases; unmatched junction bases: 2. Germline V lookup: CDR1 SGHDN, CDR2 FVKESK. Findings and limits, study-wide: In blood, top tumor clones expanded by 2 weeks, shrinking by 4. Pretreatment tumor biopsies were lacking, so baseline clonotypes are unknown.

Assay: immunoSEQ multiplex PCR; the TCRdb copy retains only in-frame clones and omits some. This sample has about 130,000 clones, with approximately 90% found just once. The chain uses TRBV14 and TRBJ2-3; 12 nucleotides match TRBD2. This receptor was obtained from a woman in her 70s with renal cell carcinoma. Sequencing was performed on blood, taken from a patient whose treatment included radiotherapy and nephrectomy. This CDR3 is CASSRTSGGSTDTQYF. For the CDR3, the DNA is TGTGCCAGCAGCCGAACTAGCGGGGGGAGCACAGATACGCAGTATTTT.